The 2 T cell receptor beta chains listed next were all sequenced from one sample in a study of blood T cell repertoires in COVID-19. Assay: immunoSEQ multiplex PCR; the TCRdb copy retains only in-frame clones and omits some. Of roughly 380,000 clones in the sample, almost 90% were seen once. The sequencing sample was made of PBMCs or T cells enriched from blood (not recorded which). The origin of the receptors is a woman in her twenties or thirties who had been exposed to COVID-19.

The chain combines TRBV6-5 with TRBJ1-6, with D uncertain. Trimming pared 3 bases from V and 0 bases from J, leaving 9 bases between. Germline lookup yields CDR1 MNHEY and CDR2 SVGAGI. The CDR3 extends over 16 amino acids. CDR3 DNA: TGTGCCAGCAGTTATGGGGAGAGCTCCTATAATTCACCCCTCCACTTT. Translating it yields CASSYGESSYNSPLHF.

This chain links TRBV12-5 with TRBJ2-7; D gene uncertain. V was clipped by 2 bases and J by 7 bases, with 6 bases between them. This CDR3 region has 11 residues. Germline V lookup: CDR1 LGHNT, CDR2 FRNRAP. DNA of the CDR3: TGTGCTAGTGGTTTGAGCCGGGAGCAGTACTTC. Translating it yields CASGLSREQYF.